This entry lists 6 T cell receptor beta chains sequenced from one sample in a study of T cell responses to AZD1222 COVID-19 vaccine. Assay: immunoSEQ multiplex PCR; the TCRdb copy retains only in-frame clones and omits some. The sample lists tens of thousands of clones, about nine tenths occurring once. The specimen was peripheral blood, collected 28 days after the second AZD1222 dose. The receptors originated from an adult who received the AZD1222 COVID-19 vaccine.

The chain is built from TRBV6-5 and TRBJ1-2, with TRBD1 matching 8 bases. CDR3 length: 15 residues. V shed 7 bases, J shed 8 bases, and the junction held 15 bases outside the gene matches. In germline, CDR1 is MNHEY, CDR2 SVGAGI. The CDR3 here is CASTSAHRGARGYTF. CDR3 DNA: TGTGCCAGCACTAGCGCCCACAGGGGGGCACGAGGCTACACCTTC.

This chain connects TRBV27 to TRBJ2-7, with 10 bases matching TRBD2. The V gene end was trimmed by 8 bases and the J gene end by 6 bases; junction bases not matched to a gene: 7. This CDR3 has 13 residues. The germline V gene has CDR1 MNHEY and CDR2 SMNVEV (reference sequence). The CDR3 reads CASSKREGSEQYF. For the CDR3, the DNA is TGTGCCAGCTCTAAGCGGGAGGGCAGCGAGCAGTACTTC.

The chain employs TRBV18 and TRBJ2-3; D remains ambiguous. The CDR3 covers 15 residues. V lost 5 bases, J lost 6 bases, and 18 bases lay in between. The germline gives CDR1 KGHSH, CDR2 LQKENI. The CDR3 nucleotides read TGTGCCAGCTCAAACTTCCCCGACCGGCTCGATACGCAGTATTTT. Amino acid sequence: CASSNFPDRLDTQYF.

This clone was seen a handful of times. V and J are TRBV11-2 and TRBJ1-1, with D hard to call. Germline CDR1 is SGHAT and CDR2 is FQNNGV. V lost 5 bases to trimming and J lost 3 bases, with 16 bases between them. The CDR3 length is 15 residues. The CDR3 DNA reads TGTGCCAGCAGCCTTATGGTTGTAGGCGACACTGAAGCTTTCTTT. Its protein is CASSLMVVGDTEAFF.

The CDR3 loop reads CASIKGQGLAKNIQYF. The CDR3 region has the DNA TGTGCCAGCATAAAAGGACAGGGTTTAGCCAAAAACATTCAGTACTTC. The rearrangement uses TRBV2 and TRBJ2-4, with 8 bases fitting TRBD1. The ends lost 7 bases at V and 0 bases at J; junction bases unmatched: 8. The germline V gene encodes CDR1 SNHLY and CDR2 FYNNEI. The CDR3 spans 16 residues.

The chain joins TRBV7-3 to TRBJ2-3, with 13 bases matching TRBD2. CDR3 length: 16 residues. The J segment lost 3 bases and the V segment lost 5 bases, leaving 5 bases of the junction unmatched. Germline V gene sequence: CDR1 SGHTA, CDR2 FQGTGA. In nucleotides, the CDR3 is TGTGCCAGCAGCCCCCGACTAGCGGGGGGAACAGATACGCAGTATTTT. Translating gives CASSPRLAGGTDTQYF.